Reported below is one T cell receptor beta chain. The antigen is undetermined. Vbeta (60) and Jbeta (13) primers were used in the PCR. Profiling relied on immunoSEQ multiplex PCR, and the TCRdb table lists in-frame clones only, not all of them. The table records fewer than 130,000 clones, 76% of them present only once. The data originate from a study of cytomegalovirus exposure and HLA in healthy donors. The overall study: Among 350 to 500 genotyped donors, approximately 80% fell in the Caucasian-associated ancestry cluster.

Broader study findings: The authors confirmed in vitro that a few CMV-associated chains were specific for CMV antigens.

V lost 4 bases and J lost 7; bases outside the gene matches: 18. The CDR3 is 16 residues long. Germline V gene lookup returns CDR1 SQVTM and CDR2 ANQGSEA. Input material: PBMCs. The clonotype comes from a man aged 25-45 years in good health and CMV-seropositive. The chain links TRBV29-1 to TRBJ1-2; 7 bases are shared with TRBD1. The chain's CDR3 is CSVGSGTALAWGGYTF. Written as DNA, the CDR3 is TGCAGCGTTGGGTCCGGGACAGCGCTCGCTTGGGGTGGCTACACCTTC.